This T cell receptor (beta chain) was recorded in a study of T cell changes during pregnancy in multiple sclerosis. Clones were sequenced by immunoSEQ multiplex PCR, and TCRdb holds only the in-frame ones, with some missing. Here the sample spans 37,000 or so clones, about nine tenths being singletons. This clone has just one count. The CDR3 runs to 13 residues. V shed 0 bases and J shed 7 bases, with 7 bases lying between them. The V gene's germline CDR1 is SGHNT and CDR2 YYREEE (reference sequence). Material: CD4+ T cells from peripheral blood mononuclear cells, obtained before pregnancy. This TCR came from a female donor with multiple sclerosis, enrolled in a pregnancy study. V and J are TRBV5-4 and TRBJ1-4; D unresolved. The CDR3 sequence: CASSLVHGEKLFF. The CDR3 nucleotides read TGTGCCAGCAGCTTGGTCCACGGTGAAAAACTGTTTTTT.